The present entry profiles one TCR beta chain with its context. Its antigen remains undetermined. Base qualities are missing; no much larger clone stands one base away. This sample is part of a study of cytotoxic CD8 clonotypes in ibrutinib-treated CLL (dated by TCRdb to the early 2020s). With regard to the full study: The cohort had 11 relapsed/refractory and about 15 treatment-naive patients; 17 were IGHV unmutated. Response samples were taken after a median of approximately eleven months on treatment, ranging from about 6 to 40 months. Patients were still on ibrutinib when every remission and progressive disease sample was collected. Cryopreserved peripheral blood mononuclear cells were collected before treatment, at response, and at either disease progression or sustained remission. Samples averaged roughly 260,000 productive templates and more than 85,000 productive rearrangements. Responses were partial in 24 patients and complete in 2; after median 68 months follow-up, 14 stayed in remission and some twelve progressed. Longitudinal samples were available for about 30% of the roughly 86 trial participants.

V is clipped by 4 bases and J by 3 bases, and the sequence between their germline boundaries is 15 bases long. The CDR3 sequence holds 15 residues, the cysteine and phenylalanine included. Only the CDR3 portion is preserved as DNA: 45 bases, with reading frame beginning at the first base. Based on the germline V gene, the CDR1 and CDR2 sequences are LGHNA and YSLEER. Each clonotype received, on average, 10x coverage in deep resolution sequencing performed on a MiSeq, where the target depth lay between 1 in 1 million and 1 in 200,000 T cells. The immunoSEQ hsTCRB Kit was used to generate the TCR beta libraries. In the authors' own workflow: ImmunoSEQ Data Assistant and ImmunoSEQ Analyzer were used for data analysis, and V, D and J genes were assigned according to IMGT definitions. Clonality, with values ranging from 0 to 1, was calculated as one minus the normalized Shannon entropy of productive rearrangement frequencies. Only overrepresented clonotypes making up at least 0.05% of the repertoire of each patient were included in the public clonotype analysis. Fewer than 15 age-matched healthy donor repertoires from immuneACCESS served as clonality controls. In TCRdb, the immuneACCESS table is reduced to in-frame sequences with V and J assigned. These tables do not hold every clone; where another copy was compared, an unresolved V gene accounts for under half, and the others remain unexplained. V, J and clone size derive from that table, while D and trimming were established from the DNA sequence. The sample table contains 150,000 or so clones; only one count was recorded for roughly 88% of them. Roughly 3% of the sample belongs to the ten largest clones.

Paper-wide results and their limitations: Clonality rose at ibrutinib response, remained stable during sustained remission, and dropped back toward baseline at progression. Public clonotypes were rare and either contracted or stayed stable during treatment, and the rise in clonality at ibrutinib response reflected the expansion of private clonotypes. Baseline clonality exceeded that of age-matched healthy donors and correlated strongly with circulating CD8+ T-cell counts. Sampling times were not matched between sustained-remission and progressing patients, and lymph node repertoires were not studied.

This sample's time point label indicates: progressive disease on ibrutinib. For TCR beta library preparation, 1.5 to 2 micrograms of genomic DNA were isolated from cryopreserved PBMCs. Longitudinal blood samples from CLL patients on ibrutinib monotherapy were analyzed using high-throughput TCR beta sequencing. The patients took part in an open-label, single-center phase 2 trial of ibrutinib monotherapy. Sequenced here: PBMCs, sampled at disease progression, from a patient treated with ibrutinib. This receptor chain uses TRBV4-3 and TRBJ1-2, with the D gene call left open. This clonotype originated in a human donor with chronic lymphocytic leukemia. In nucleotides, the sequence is TGCGCCAGCAGCCCAGGAATAGCTTTCGACTATGGCTACACCTTC. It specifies CASSPGIAFDYGYTF.